The T cell receptor (beta chain) under discussion was sequenced for a study of vaccination and CD4 T cells after COVID-19. This CDR3 region has 15 residues. Germline values: CDR1 DFQATT, CDR2 SNEGSKA (reference sequence). The germline V and J ends were trimmed by 6 bases and 3 bases, with 20 bases remaining between them. About this clonotype: What it binds is not known.

Sample treatment: roughly ten-day PBMC culture with coronavirus spike peptide pools or control peptides (ViraFEST assay). With the Oncomine TCR Beta short-read assay, DNA from cultured CD4+ T cells was sequenced. TCRdb recomputed calls from the PCR reads with MiXCR, one row per CDR3 protein. The sample lists 7,500 to 8,500 distinct CDR3 sequences; 66% were seen once. The chain combines TRBV20-1 with TRBJ1-1; the D is unclear. The starting material was cultured CD4+ T cells from blood, obtained after SARS-CoV-2 vaccination. The sequence was obtained from a human donor with COVID-19. The CDR3 DNA follows: TGCAGTGCGGGATGGATCTCATCTATATACACTGAAGCTTTCTTT. Translation gives CSAGWISSIYTEAFF.